A selection of T cell receptor beta chains follows, all from one sample in a study of control samples from healthy donors and cancer patients. Data came from immunoSEQ multiplex PCR; TCRdb stores just in-frame clones and leaves some out. The profile shows about 130,000 clones, 85% to 95% of them singletons. The specimen sequenced was PBMCs. These receptors all come from an elderly man with head and neck cancer. Both conserved end residues are part of each CDR3. D genes are given only for firm matches. Rows give clone size only sometimes, using once, few, many, or a class for an expanded clone.

CDR3 DNA: TGCGCCAGCAGCTTGGAACGGGACAATGAGCAGTTCTTC
CDR3 protein: CASSLERDNEQFF
D gene: .
V gene: TRBV5-1
clone size: .
J gene: TRBJ2-1

CDR3 DNA: TGTGCCAGCAGCCAGACTAGCGGGGTTTACAATGAGCAGTTCTTC
CDR3 protein: CASSQTSGVYNEQFF
D gene: TRBD2
V gene: TRBV9
clone size: .
J gene: TRBJ2-1

CDR3 DNA: TGTGCCAGCAGTACCGGGACAGGCTTTTACGAGCAGTACTTC
CDR3 protein: CASSTGTGFYEQYF
D gene: TRBD1
V gene: TRBV6-5
clone size: .
J gene: TRBJ2-7

CDR3 DNA: TGTGCCAGCGTCCGGGACAGGGTCCCTGGGGCCAACGTCCTGACTTTC
CDR3 protein: CASVRDRVPGANVLTF
D gene: TRBD1
V gene: TRBV19
clone size: .
J gene: TRBJ2-6

CDR3 DNA: TGTGCCAGCAGTGAGATGAAGGGGCGCAATCAGCCCCAGCATTTT
CDR3 protein: CASSEMKGRNQPQHF
D gene: .
V gene: TRBV2
clone size: .
J gene: TRBJ1-5

CDR3 DNA: TGTGCCAGCAGTGAATATGGTGGGACGGGCTACGAGCAGTACTTC
CDR3 protein: CASSEYGGTGYEQYF
D gene: .
V gene: TRBV25-1
clone size: .
J gene: TRBJ2-7

CDR3 DNA: TGTGCCAGCGAGGCAGGGGAGACCCAGTACTTC
CDR3 protein: CASEAGETQYF
D gene: .
V gene: TRBV2
clone size: .
J gene: TRBJ2-5

CDR3 DNA: TGTGCCAGCAGTTACGAGAACACCGGGGAGCTGTTTTTT
CDR3 protein: CASSYENTGELFF
D gene: .
V gene: TRBV6-2/TRBV6-3
clone size: .
J gene: TRBJ2-2

CDR3 DNA: TGTGCTAGTGGTTTAGGTCAGGGGGATCACGGGGAGCTGTTTTTT
CDR3 protein: CASGLGQGDHGELFF
D gene: TRBD1
V gene: TRBV12-5
clone size: .
J gene: TRBJ2-2

CDR3 DNA: TGCGCCAGCAGCCAAGTTTTAGCGGGACCTTTCGATGAGCAGTTCTTC
CDR3 protein: CASSQVLAGPFDEQFF
D gene: TRBD2
V gene: TRBV4-1
clone size: .
J gene: TRBJ2-1

CDR3 DNA: TGTGCCAGCAGCGCCCAGGGAAACACTGAAGCTTTCTTT
CDR3 protein: CASSAQGNTEAFF
D gene: .
V gene: TRBV11-3
clone size: once
J gene: TRBJ1-1

CDR3 DNA: TGTGCCCGTTGGTGGAGAGAGGATCAGCCCCAGCATTTT
CDR3 protein: CARWWREDQPQHF
D gene: .
V gene: TRBV6-7
clone size: .
J gene: TRBJ1-5

CDR3 DNA: TGTGCCAGCAGCCCGACAGGGAACTATGGCTACACCTTC
CDR3 protein: CASSPTGNYGYTF
D gene: TRBD1
V gene: TRBV6-6
clone size: .
J gene: TRBJ1-2

CDR3 DNA: TGTGCCAGTAGTCCCGTTGGCGGCGAAAAACTGTTTTTT
CDR3 protein: CASSPVGGEKLFF
D gene: .
V gene: TRBV19
clone size: .
J gene: TRBJ1-4

CDR3 DNA: TGTGCCAGCAGCCCCGGGACCTCCGCCCCTGAGGTGTTTTTT
CDR3 protein: CASSPGTSAPEVFF
D gene: .
V gene: TRBV7-2
clone size: .
J gene: TRBJ1-4

CDR3 DNA: TGTGCCAGCAGCGTTGAAGGGAACGGCTACACCTTC
CDR3 protein: CASSVEGNGYTF
D gene: .
V gene: TRBV9
clone size: .
J gene: TRBJ1-2

CDR3 DNA: TGTGCCTGGAGTGTACAAATTAGCCCCAACGAGCAGTACTTC
CDR3 protein: CAWSVQISPNEQYF
D gene: .
V gene: TRBV30
clone size: .
J gene: TRBJ2-7

CDR3 DNA: TGTGCCAGCAGTGCTGGGGACTCGCGGAACACAGATACGCAGTATTTT
CDR3 protein: CASSAGDSRNTDTQYF
D gene: .
V gene: TRBV6-1
clone size: .
J gene: TRBJ2-3

CDR3 DNA: TGTGCCAGCGGCCTGGGACAGAACACCGGGGAGCTGTTTTTT
CDR3 protein: CASGLGQNTGELFF
D gene: .
V gene: TRBV2
clone size: .
J gene: TRBJ2-2

CDR3 DNA: TGTGCCAGCAGCCCCAGCACGTACACTGAAGCTTTCTTT
CDR3 protein: CASSPSTYTEAFF
D gene: .
V gene: TRBV9
clone size: .
J gene: TRBJ1-1

CDR3 DNA: TGCGCCAGCACCTCCGGGACAGGGGGGACTGAAGCTTTCTTT
CDR3 protein: CASTSGTGGTEAFF
D gene: TRBD1
V gene: TRBV5-1
clone size: .
J gene: TRBJ1-1

CDR3 DNA: TGTGCCAGCAGCACCGGACAGGTTCTCTCCTACGAGCAGTACTTC
CDR3 protein: CASSTGQVLSYEQYF
D gene: TRBD1
V gene: TRBV5-4
clone size: few
J gene: TRBJ2-7

CDR3 DNA: TGTGCCAGCTCGTCCCAGGACAGGGGTCCCTACAATGAGCAGTTCTTC
CDR3 protein: CASSSQDRGPYNEQFF
D gene: TRBD1
V gene: TRBV18
clone size: .
J gene: TRBJ2-1

CDR3 DNA: TGTGCCAGCAGCCCCGGCAGCTTTAATTCACCCCTCCACTTT
CDR3 protein: CASSPGSFNSPLHF
D gene: .
V gene: TRBV3-1/TRBV3-2
clone size: once
J gene: TRBJ1-6

CDR3 DNA: TGTGCCAGCAGTTTCATTCAGGGTTACAATCAGCCCCAGCATTTT
CDR3 protein: CASSFIQGYNQPQHF
D gene: .
V gene: TRBV6-2/TRBV6-3
clone size: .
J gene: TRBJ1-5

CDR3 DNA: TGTGCCAGCAGACGACAGGGATCTAACTATGGCTACACCTTC
CDR3 protein: CASRRQGSNYGYTF
D gene: TRBD1
V gene: TRBV3-1/TRBV3-2
clone size: .
J gene: TRBJ1-2

CDR3 DNA: TGTGCCTGGAGACGGGGACAGGATTTAAATGAGCAGTTCTTC
CDR3 protein: CAWRRGQDLNEQFF
D gene: TRBD1
V gene: TRBV30
clone size: .
J gene: TRBJ2-1

CDR3 DNA: TGCGCCAGCATTGGGACCGGGACTTTGGATACGCAGTATTTT
CDR3 protein: CASIGTGTLDTQYF
D gene: .
V gene: TRBV10-1
clone size: .
J gene: TRBJ2-3

CDR3 DNA: TGTGCCAGCAGCCCAGGTTCTATTATGGCCGGGGAGCTGTTTTTT
CDR3 protein: CASSPGSIMAGELFF
D gene: .
V gene: TRBV9
clone size: .
J gene: TRBJ2-2

CDR3 DNA: TGTGCCAGCAGGGGTGACAGGGGGCGTAGGAATGAGCAGTTCTTC
CDR3 protein: CASRGDRGRRNEQFF
D gene: TRBD1
V gene: TRBV6-5
clone size: .
J gene: TRBJ2-1

CDR3 DNA: TGTGCCAGCAGCCCTCTGACAGGCGGGGGTAATTCACCCCTCCACTTT
CDR3 protein: CASSPLTGGGNSPLHF
D gene: .
V gene: TRBV7-8
clone size: .
J gene: TRBJ1-6

CDR3 DNA: TGCAGTGCTAGTGGGGCACGACACCCAAGCACAGATACGCAGTATTTT
CDR3 protein: CSASGARHPSTDTQYF
D gene: .
V gene: TRBV20-1
clone size: .
J gene: TRBJ2-3